This TCR beta chain derives from a study of blood T cell repertoires in COVID-19. Looking at the study overall: COVID-19 samples from acute and convalescent phases originated in the United States, Italy and Spain. Nucleic acid was either cDNA or gDNA, and it came from T cells, B-cell-depleted T cells, or PBMCs.

Original handling: Nucleated cell number was recorded as an estimate derived from reference gene primer amplification. Assay used: immunoSEQ multiplex PCR; TCRdb lists only in-frame clones, some missing. The V and J calls and clone size come from that table; D and trimming were worked out from the DNA. Of tens of thousands of clones listed, 70% to 90% are singletons. The CDR3 totals 14 residues. CDR1 is LNHDA and CDR2 is SQIVND in the germline V gene (reference sequence). V gave up 7 bases and J gave up 4 bases, with 14 bases separating them. What was sequenced was peripheral blood. This chain joins TRBV19 and TRBJ1-3; D gene unclear. The receptor was isolated from a man aged 40-49 years with COVID-19, enrolled during active disease. DNA of the CDR3: TGTGCCAGTATCAGTCCCGGGTCGGGAAACACCATATATTTT. Translating it yields CASISPGSGNTIYF.